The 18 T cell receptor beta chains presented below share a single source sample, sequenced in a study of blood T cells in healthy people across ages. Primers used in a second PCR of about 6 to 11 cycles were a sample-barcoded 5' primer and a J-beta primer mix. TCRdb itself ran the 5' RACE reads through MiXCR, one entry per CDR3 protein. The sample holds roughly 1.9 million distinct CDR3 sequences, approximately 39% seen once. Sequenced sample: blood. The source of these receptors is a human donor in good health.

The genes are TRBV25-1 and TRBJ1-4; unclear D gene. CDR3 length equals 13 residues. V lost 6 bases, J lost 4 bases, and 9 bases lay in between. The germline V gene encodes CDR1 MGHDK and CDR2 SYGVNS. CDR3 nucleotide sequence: TGTGCCAGCAGGCAACGCGATAATGAAAAACTGTTTTTT. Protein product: CASRQRDNEKLFF.

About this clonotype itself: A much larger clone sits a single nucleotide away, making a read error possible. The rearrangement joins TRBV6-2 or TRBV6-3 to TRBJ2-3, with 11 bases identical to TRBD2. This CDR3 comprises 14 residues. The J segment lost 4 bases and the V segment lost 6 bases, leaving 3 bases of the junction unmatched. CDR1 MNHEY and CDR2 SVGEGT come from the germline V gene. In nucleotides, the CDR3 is TGTGCCAGCAGACCGGGACTAGCGGCAGATACGCAGTATTTT. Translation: CASRPGLAADTQYF.

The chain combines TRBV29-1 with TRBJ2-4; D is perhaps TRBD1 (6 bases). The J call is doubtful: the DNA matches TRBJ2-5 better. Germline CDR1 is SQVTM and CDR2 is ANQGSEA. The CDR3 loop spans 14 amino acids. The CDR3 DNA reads TGCAGCGTTGAAGACACAGGGACGAAAGAGACCCAGTACTTC. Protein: CSVEDTGTKETQYF.

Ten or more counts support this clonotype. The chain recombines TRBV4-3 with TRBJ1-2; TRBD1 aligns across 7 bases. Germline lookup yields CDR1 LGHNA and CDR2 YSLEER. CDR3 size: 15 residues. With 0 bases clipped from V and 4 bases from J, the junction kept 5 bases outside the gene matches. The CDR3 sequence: CASSQEGGRGYGYTF. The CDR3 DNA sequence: TGCGCCAGCAGCCAAGAAGGGGGCAGGGGCTATGGCTACACCTTC.

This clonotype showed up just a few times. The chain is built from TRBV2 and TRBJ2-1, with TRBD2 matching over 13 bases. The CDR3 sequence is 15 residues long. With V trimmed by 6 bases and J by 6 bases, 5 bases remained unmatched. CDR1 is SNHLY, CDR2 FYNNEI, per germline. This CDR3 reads CASRPGLAGSNEQFF. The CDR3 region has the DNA TGTGCCAGCAGGCCGGGACTAGCGGGGAGCAATGAGCAGTTCTTC.

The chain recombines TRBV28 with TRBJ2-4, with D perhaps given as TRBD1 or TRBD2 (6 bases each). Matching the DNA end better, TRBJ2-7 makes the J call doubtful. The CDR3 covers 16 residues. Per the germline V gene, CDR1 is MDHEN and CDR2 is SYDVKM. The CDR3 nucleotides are TGTGCCAGCAGAACCAACCACATTACAGGGAGGTACGAGCAGTACTTC. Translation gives CASRTNHITGRYEQYF.

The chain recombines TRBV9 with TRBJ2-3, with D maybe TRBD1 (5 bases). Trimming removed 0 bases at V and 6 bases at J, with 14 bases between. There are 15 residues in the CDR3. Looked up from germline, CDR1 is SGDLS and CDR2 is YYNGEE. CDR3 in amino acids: CASSVVGQVTDTQYF. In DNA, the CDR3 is TGTGCCAGCAGCGTAGTGGGGCAGGTTACGGATACGCAGTATTTT.

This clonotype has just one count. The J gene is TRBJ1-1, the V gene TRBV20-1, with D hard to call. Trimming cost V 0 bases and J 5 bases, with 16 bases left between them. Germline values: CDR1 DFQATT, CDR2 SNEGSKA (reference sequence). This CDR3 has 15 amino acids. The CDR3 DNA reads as TGCAGTGCTAGAGAGGGGTCGGGGTCGCGAACTGAAGCTTTCTTT. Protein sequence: CSAREGSGSRTEAFF.

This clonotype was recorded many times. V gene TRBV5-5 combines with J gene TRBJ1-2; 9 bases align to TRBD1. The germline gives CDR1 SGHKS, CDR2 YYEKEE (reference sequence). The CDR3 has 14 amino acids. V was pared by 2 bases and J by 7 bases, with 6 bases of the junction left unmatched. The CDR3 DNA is TGTGCCAGCAGCTTCGGGACAGGGTCTCGTGGCTACACCTTC. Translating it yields CASSFGTGSRGYTF.

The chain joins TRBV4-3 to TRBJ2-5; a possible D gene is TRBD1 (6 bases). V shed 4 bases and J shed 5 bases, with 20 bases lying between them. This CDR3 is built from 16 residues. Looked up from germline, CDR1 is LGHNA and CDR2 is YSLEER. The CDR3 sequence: CASSPHGTQRWETQYF. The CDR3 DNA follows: TGCGCCAGCAGCCCCCATGGGACACAGAGGTGGGAGACCCAGTACTTC.

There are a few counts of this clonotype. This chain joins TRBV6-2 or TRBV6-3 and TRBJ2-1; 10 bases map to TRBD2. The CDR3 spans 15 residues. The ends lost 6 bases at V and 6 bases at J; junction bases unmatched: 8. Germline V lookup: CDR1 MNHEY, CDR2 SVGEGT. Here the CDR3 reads CASRTLAGVLNEQFF. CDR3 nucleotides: TGTGCCAGCAGAACTCTAGCGGGGGTTCTCAATGAGCAGTTCTTC.

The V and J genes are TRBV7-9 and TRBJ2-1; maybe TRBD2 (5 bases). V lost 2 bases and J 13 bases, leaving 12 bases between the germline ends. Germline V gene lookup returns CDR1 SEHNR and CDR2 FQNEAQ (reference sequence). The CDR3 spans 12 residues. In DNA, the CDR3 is TGTGCCAGCAGCTTATCACCGGGGAGACAGTTCTTC. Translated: CASSLSPGRQFF.

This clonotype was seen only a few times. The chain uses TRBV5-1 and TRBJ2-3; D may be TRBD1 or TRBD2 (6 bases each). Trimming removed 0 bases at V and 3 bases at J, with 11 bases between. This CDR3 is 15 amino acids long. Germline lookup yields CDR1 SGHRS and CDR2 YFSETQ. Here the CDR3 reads CASSLGGADTDTQYF. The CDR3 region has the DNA TGCGCCAGCAGCTTGGGGGGGGCTGATACAGATACGCAGTATTTT. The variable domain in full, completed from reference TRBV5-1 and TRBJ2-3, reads KAGVTQTPRYLIKTRGQQVTLSCSPISGHRSVSWYQQTPGQGLQFLFEYFSETQRNKGNFPGRFSGRQFSNSRSEMNVSTLELGDSALYLCASSLGGADTDTQYFGPGTRLTVL.

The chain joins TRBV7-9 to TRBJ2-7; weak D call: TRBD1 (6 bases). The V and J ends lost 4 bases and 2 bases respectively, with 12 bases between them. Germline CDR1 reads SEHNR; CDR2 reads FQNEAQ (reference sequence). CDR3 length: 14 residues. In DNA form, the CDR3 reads TGTGCCAGCAGCTCCCAGAGGGACACCTACGAGCAGTACTTC. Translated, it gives CASSSQRDTYEQYF.

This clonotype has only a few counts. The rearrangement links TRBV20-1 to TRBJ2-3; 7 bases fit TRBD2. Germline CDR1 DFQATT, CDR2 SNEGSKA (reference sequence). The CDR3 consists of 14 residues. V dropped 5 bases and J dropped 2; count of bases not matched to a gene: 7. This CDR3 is CSAGGETATDTQYF. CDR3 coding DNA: TGCAGTGCTGGGGGGGAGACTGCCACAGATACGCAGTATTTT.

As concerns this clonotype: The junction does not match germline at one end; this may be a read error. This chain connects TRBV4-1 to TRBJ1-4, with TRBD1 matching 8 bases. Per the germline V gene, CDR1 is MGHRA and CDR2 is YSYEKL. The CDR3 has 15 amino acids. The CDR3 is CASSQGGTGYEKRFF. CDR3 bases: TGCGCCAGCAGCCAAGGCGGGACAGGTTATGAAAAACGGTTTTTT.

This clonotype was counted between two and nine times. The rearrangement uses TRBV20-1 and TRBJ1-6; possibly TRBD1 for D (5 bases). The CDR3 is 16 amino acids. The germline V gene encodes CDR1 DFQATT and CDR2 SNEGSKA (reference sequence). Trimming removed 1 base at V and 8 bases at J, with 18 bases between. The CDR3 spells CSARAGGAVMDSPLHF. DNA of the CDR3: TGCAGTGCTAGAGCCGGCGGGGCAGTAATGGATTCACCCCTCCACTTT.

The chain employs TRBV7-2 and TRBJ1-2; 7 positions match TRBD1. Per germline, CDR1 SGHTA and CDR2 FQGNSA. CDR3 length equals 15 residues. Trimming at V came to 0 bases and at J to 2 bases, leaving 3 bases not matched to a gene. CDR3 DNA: TGTGCCAGCAGCTTAGCGTTCAGGGGGAACTATGGCTACACCTTC. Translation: CASSLAFRGNYGYTF.